This TCR beta chain derives from a study of blood T cell repertoires in COVID-19 (TCRdb year 2020). With regard to the full study: Samples covering the acute and convalescent phases of COVID-19 were provided by collaborators in the United States, Italy and Spain. Nearly every sample came with metadata listing a de-identified subject ID, COVID-19 status, age in years and sex. The dataset comprised deeply sampled blood TCRbeta repertoires from subjects exposed to, actively infected with, or recovered from COVID-19. The repertoires were released in a freely available public database intended as a resource for research on the immune response to SARS-CoV-2. The material from the prospective study consisted of cDNA or gDNA derived from T cells, B-cell-depleted T cells, or PBMCs. Samples came from the ongoing ImmuneRACE study (first 160 participants) plus 1,254 subjects from 6 global collaborators. Where available, HLA class I and class II types were obtained from metadata supplied by the sample provider rather than from assay-based typing. Beyond this particular receptor, the publication reports: The amount of clinical and demographic metadata varied by source and participant and was provided uncurated.

Including the terminal cysteine and phenylalanine, the CDR3 comprises 16 residues. Here the CDR3 DNA is all that survives: 48 bases in frame from base 1. CDR1 and CDR2 (SGHTA, FQGTGA) derive from the germline V gene. The junction shows trimming of 5 bases on V and 9 bases on J, and the gene matches do not reach 16 bases of it. A word on this clone: The target of this receptor is not known. Base qualities are missing; no much larger clone stands one base away.

TCRbeta CDR3 regions were amplified from genomic DNA by means of the immunoSEQ Assay, a bias-controlled multiplex PCR. The paper's data handling went like this. The number of nucleated cells in each sample was estimated by amplification of reference gene primers within the assay. Sequence reads were collapsed and filtered to measure the absolute abundance of every unique TCRbeta CDR3 rearrangement. Productive Simpson clonality was computed per sample as the square root of Simpson's diversity index over productive rearrangements. Not all clones reach the TCRdb copy of this immuneACCESS table, which keeps in-frame sequences only. Checked studies attribute under half of the gap to unresolved V genes and leave the rest unexplained. V, J and clone size were drawn from that table, and D and trimming were deduced from the DNA. This sample holds some 400,000 clones; approximately 87% were observed only once. 2.3% of the sample is in the top ten clones.

One collaborating source in Seattle enrolled patients while the patients were actively infected and followed the patients over time throughout the course of disease. Whole blood was collected in K2EDTA tubes by collaborating institutions according to the institutions' own protocols. For TCRbeta analysis, collaborators shipped samples as frozen whole blood, isolated PBMCs, or DNA extracted from either of those sample types. The clonotype originates from a woman between 55 and 75 years old with COVID-19, enrolled during active disease. This chain is built from TRBV7-3 and TRBJ2-3; TRBD2 aligns with 8 central bases. Sequencing used peripheral blood. The CDR3 loop reads CASSPGGSGDRGTQYF. The nucleotide sequence reads as follows: TGTGCCAGCAGCCCTGGGGGTAGCGGGGACCGGGGGACGCAGTATTTT. The entire variable domain, with the stretches around the CDR3 drawn from the reference TRBV7-3 and TRBJ2-3 proteins, is GAGVSQTPSNKVTEKGKYVELRCDPISGHTALYWYRQSLGQGPEFLIYFQGTGAADDSGLPNDRFFAVRPEGSVSTLKIQRTERGDSAVYLCASSPGGSGDRGTQYFGPGTRLTVL.